This TCR beta chain was sequenced for a study of OX40 agonist ivuxolimab in advanced cancers. Study at large: Given to patients was ivuxolimab, an agonistic anti-OX40 (CD134) antibody. Those treated in dose escalation had hepatocellular carcinoma, melanoma, renal cell cancer or head and neck cancer.

CDR3 length: 15 amino acids. V was shortened by 4 bases and J by 3 bases, with 16 bases between the two germline ends. The germline gives CDR1 GTSNPN, CDR2 SVGIG (reference sequence). Sequenced by immunoSEQ multiplex PCR; TCRdb stores in-frame clones only, minus some. The sample holds 45,000 to 70,000 clones, 75% to 85% seen once. The sequence derives from an adult with an advanced solid tumor such as melanoma, head and neck, liver or kidney cancer. The input for sequencing was CD4+ or CD8+ T cells sorted from blood, taken in a trial of the OX40 agonist ivuxolimab. The chain links TRBV30 to TRBJ1-5; possible D gene TRBD1, 5 bases. The CDR3 loop reads CAWNTGDLFNQPQHF. The CDR3, as DNA: TGTGCCTGGAACACCGGGGACCTTTTCAATCAGCCCCAGCATTTT.